This T cell receptor (beta chain) was obtained from a study of response to subunit inactivated influenza vaccine. Study-level points and caveats: The authors put forward the suggestion that each seasonal influenza vaccination may bring in only a limited number of new T cells.

Trimming cost V 2 bases and J 2 bases, with 10 bases left between them. Germline lookup yields CDR1 SGHRS and CDR2 YFSETQ. This CDR3 contains 14 residues. Details on this clonotype: Its target is unknown.

Using its own MiXCR run on the RT-PCR reads, TCRdb lists one record per CDR3 protein. The sample yields 700,000 to 800,000 distinct CDR3 sequences, roughly 18% seen once. The clonotype originates from a man aged 45-65 years who received an inactivated influenza vaccine. V is TRBV5-1 and J is TRBJ2-5, with D possibly matching TRBD1 (6 bases). Sequenced here: PBMCs from blood, sampled 5 days after vaccination. The CDR3 sequence: CASSFGGQQETQYF. DNA for the CDR3: TGCGCCAGCAGCTTCGGAGGACAGCAAGAGACCCAGTACTTC.